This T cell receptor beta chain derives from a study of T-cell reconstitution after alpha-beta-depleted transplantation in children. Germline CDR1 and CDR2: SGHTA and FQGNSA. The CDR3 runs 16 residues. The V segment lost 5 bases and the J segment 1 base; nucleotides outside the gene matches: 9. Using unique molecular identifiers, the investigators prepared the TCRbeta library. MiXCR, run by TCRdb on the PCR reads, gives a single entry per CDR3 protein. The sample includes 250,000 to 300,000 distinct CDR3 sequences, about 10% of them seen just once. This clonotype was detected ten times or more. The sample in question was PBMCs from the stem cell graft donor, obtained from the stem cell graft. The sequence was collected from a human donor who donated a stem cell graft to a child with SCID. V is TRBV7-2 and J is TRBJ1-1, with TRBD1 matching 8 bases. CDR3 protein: CASSLRGGQGNTEAFF. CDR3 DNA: TGTGCCAGCAGCCTTAGGGGAGGACAGGGGAACACTGAAGCTTTCTTT.